The 3 T cell receptor beta chains reported below all come from one sample, sequenced in a study of patients and donors after allogeneic stem cell transplantation. TCRdb ran MiXCR on the RT-PCR reads and lists one entry per CDR3 protein. The top ten clones hold 6% of a sample with some 880,000 distinct CDR3 sequences, about a sixth of them seen once. The sample comprised blood, either unsorted or a sorted T cell fraction (not recorded which). The receptors here all came from a human donor who was either an allogeneic HSCT recipient or a stem cell or donor lymphocyte infusion donor (not recorded which). It is not recorded whose cells these are; they may come from a transplant donor.

This rearrangement joins TRBV3-1 to TRBJ1-3; D remains unclear. Germline values: CDR1 LGHDT, CDR2 YNNKEL (reference sequence). The CDR3 loop spans 15 amino acids. Trimming removed 4 bases from V and 3 bases from J, with 13 bases in between. This CDR3 is CASSPPFLVGNTIYF. CDR3 nucleotides: TGTGCCAGCAGCCCGCCCTTCTTGGTTGGAAACACCATATATTTT.

This clonotype was seen a handful of times. This chain uses TRBV4-1 with TRBJ2-6; D is perhaps TRBD1 (5 bases). Germline values: CDR1 MGHRA, CDR2 YSYEKL. This CDR3 has 17 amino acids. Trimming stripped 0 bases from V and 0 bases from J, with 9 bases between. Here the CDR3 reads CASSQEPGFSGANVLTF. CDR3 in DNA: TGCGCCAGCAGCCAAGAGCCAGGGTTCTCTGGGGCCAACGTCCTGACTTTC.

This clonotype was recorded a few times. The chain is built from TRBV20-1 and TRBJ1-2, with a weak D call TRBD1 (6 bases). This CDR3 has 11 amino acids. The V end was cut by 2 bases, the J end by 6 bases, with 7 bases between. Looked up from germline, CDR1 is DFQATT and CDR2 is SNEGSKA (reference sequence). DNA for the CDR3: TGCAGTGCTAGACAGGGGAATGGCTACACCTTC. Amino acid sequence: CSARQGNGYTF.